One and the same sample provided the 32 T cell receptor beta chains below, sequenced in a study of cytomegalovirus exposure and HLA in healthy donors. Both 60 Vbeta primers and 13 Jbeta primers went into the PCR. The repertoire was sequenced with immunoSEQ multiplex PCR; TCRdb's copy has only in-frame clones and lacks some. Here the sample spans about 200,000 clones, 82% being singletons. Sequencing used PBMCs. The receptors stem from a boy aged 2 to 9 in good health and CMV-seronegative.

CDR3 sequence reads: CASSPWPLSGGASGELFF. The CDR3 DNA reads as TGTGCCAGCAGCCCCTGGCCCCTTAGCGGGGGGGCTTCGGGGGAGCTGTTTTTT. The chain couples TRBV5-4 to TRBJ2-2; 11 bases align to TRBD2. The length of the CDR3 is 18 residues. V trimming: 4 bases; J trimming: 8 bases; junction bases outside the gene matches: 16. Germline V lookup: CDR1 SGHNT, CDR2 YYREEE (reference sequence).

The chain links TRBV27 to TRBJ2-5, with 7 bases fitting TRBD1. The CDR3 has 13 residues. Germline CDR1 and CDR2: MNHEY and SMNVEV (reference sequence). Unmatched junction bases numbered 7, after V lost 9 bases and J lost 3 bases. CDR3 loop: CASRRTGEETQYF. CDR3 coding DNA: TGTGCCAGTCGCCGCACAGGGGAAGAGACCCAGTACTTC.

The chain joins TRBV2 to TRBJ2-7; tentatively, D is TRBD2 (5 bases). Trimming removed 10 bases from V and 0 bases from J, with 10 bases in between. Per the germline V gene, CDR1 is SNHLY and CDR2 is FYNNEI. The CDR3 runs to 12 residues. This CDR3 is CATTGNSYEQYF. In DNA form, the CDR3 reads TGTGCCACCACCGGGAACTCCTACGAGCAGTACTTC.

This chain uses TRBV7-3 with TRBJ1-1; TRBD1 might be the D (5 bases). V shed 5 bases and J shed 8 bases, with 18 bases lying between them. The CDR3 runs 14 residues. Germline V gene sequence: CDR1 SGHTA, CDR2 FQGTGA. The CDR3 loop reads CASSPGPGPKEAFF. CDR3 nucleotide sequence: TGTGCCAGCAGCCCGGGCCCAGGGCCCAAAGAAGCTTTCTTT.

The V gene is TRBV7-9, the J gene TRBJ1-2; unclear D gene. This CDR3 spans 18 amino acids. Germline CDR1 reads SEHNR; CDR2 reads FQNEAQ (reference sequence). Trimming removed 5 bases at V and 2 bases at J, with 24 bases between. The CDR3 DNA reads TGTGCCAGCAGCCCGAGACCCCTTACATGGACGGGGAACTATGGCTACACCTTC. Amino acid sequence: CASSPRPLTWTGNYGYTF. The whole variable domain, remainder taken from reference TRBV7-9 and TRBJ1-2, is DTGVSQNPRHKITKRGQNVTFRCDPISEHNRLYWYRQTLGQGPEFLTYFQNEAQLEKSRLLSDRFSAERPKGSFSTLEIQRTEQGDSAMYLCASSPRPLTWTGNYGYTFGSGTRLTVV.

The chain joins TRBV7-8 to TRBJ1-5; no clear D. CDR3 length equals 13 residues. Trimming took 1 base from V and 3 from J, leaving 4 bases between them. Germline V lookup: CDR1 SGHVS, CDR2 FQNEAQ. In DNA form, the CDR3 reads TGTGCCAGCAGCTTAGGACACAATCAGCCCCAGCATTTT. This codes for CASSLGHNQPQHF.

The genes are TRBV4-1 and TRBJ1-3; D is possibly TRBD1 (5 bases). The V gene lost 3 bases and the J gene lost 0 bases, with 18 bases spanning the gap. The germline CDR1 and CDR2 sequences are MGHRA and YSYEKL. This CDR3 has 18 amino acids. DNA of the CDR3: TGCGCCAGCAGCCATAGAACGCTAGACAGAAACTCTGGAAACACCATATATTTT. As protein: CASSHRTLDRNSGNTIYF.

The gene calls are TRBV29-1 and TRBJ2-5, with TRBD2 as a possible D gene (6 bases). Trimming took off 4 bases at V and 1 base at J, with 10 bases between the two ends. The CDR3 is 13 residues long. Germline V gene data show CDR1 as SQVTM and CDR2 as ANQGSEA. The CDR3 DNA is TGCAGCGTTGTGGGGGGTTTCCAAGAGACCCAGTACTTC. Translated: CSVVGGFQETQYF.

The rearrangement links TRBV5-4 to TRBJ2-5; D is unclear. The germline CDR1 and CDR2 sequences are SGHNT and YYREEE (reference sequence). The CDR3 extends over 13 amino acids. Trimming cost V 2 bases and J 5 bases, with 10 bases left between them. CDR3 in amino acids: CASSFYASETQYF. The CDR3 DNA follows: TGTGCCAGCAGCTTCTACGCGTCGGAGACCCAGTACTTC.

This clone was detected once. The genes are TRBV9 and TRBJ2-1, with TRBD1 as a possible D gene (6 bases). The CDR3 totals 13 residues. Germline V gene sequence: CDR1 SGDLS, CDR2 YYNGEE. Trimming pared 6 bases from V and 6 bases from J, leaving 13 bases between. The CDR3, as DNA: TGTGCCAGCAACCAGGGGACCTCCAATGAGCAGTTCTTC. It translates to CASNQGTSNEQFF.

CDR3 sequence (DNA): TGTGCCAGCAGTTACTCTGGGCCCGATACGGCCTACGAGCAGTACTTC. As protein: CASSYSGPDTAYEQYF. The J gene is TRBJ2-7, the V gene TRBV6-5; the D is unclear. Germline assignment: CDR1 MNHEY and CDR2 SVGAGI. The CDR3 loop spans 16 amino acids. V shed 0 bases and J shed 2 bases, with 14 bases lying between them.

The chain uses TRBV7-9 and TRBJ2-1, with D tentatively TRBD1 (5 bases). This CDR3 comprises 15 residues. The V end was cut by 0 bases, the J end by 6 bases, with 12 bases between. Per the germline V gene, CDR1 is SEHNR and CDR2 is FQNEAQ (reference sequence). Here the CDR3 DNA reads TGTGCCAGCAGCTTAGCGGGTATAAGGGGCAATGAGCAGTTCTTC. Its protein product is CASSLAGIRGNEQFF.

In this sample, this clone turned up a few times. The CDR3 coding sequence is TGTGCCAGCAGTGGGGGCCGAGGCACTGAAGCTTTCTTT. Protein sequence: CASSGGRGTEAFF. The chain employs TRBV6-5 and TRBJ1-1, with D maybe TRBD1 (6 bases). Germline V gene sequence: CDR1 MNHEY, CDR2 SVGAGI. The CDR3 extends over 13 amino acids. V gave up 5 bases and J gave up 4 bases, with 11 bases separating them.

This clone has only a few counts. This sequence joins TRBV27 and TRBJ1-4, with D perhaps matching TRBD1 (6 bases). The germline gives CDR1 MNHEY, CDR2 SMNVEV (reference sequence). This CDR3 spans 15 amino acids. V was trimmed by 5 bases and J by 1 base, leaving 11 bases between them. This CDR3 is CASSQGLGTNEKLFF. The CDR3 coding sequence is TGTGCCAGCAGTCAGGGGTTAGGAACTAATGAAAAACTGTTTTTT.

This clone was observed a few times. This rearrangement joins TRBV30 to TRBJ2-3; tentative D call: TRBD2 (5 bases). The CDR3 runs 13 residues. Germline CDR1 and CDR2: GTSNPN and SVGIG (reference sequence). V lost 0 bases and J 7 bases, leaving 11 bases between the germline ends. CDR3 nucleotide sequence: TGTGCCTGGAGTGTACGGGATCCGTATACGCAGTATTTT. Translation gives CAWSVRDPYTQYF.

This sequence joins TRBV5-4 and TRBJ1-2; TRBD1 aligns across 7 bases. Germline CDR1 and CDR2: SGHNT and YYREEE (reference sequence). V shed 4 bases, J shed 4 bases, and the junction held 10 bases outside the gene matches. The CDR3 covers 15 residues. The DNA of the CDR3 is TGTGCCAGCAGCGACACCCGACAGGGAGTCTATGGCTACACCTTC. Translating it yields CASSDTRQGVYGYTF.

V gene TRBV20-1 combines with J gene TRBJ1-2, with TRBD1 identical over 7 bases. Germline CDR1 and CDR2: DFQATT and SNEGSKA (reference sequence). CDR3 length: 11 residues. Trimming cost V 5 bases and J 5 bases; bases outside gene matches: 2. The CDR3, as DNA: TGCAGTGCTTTGACAGGGTATGGCTACACCTTC. It specifies CSALTGYGYTF.

This sequence joins TRBV9 and TRBJ2-1; TRBD1 matches 7 bases. CDR3 size: 13 residues. J was trimmed by 3 bases and V by 3 bases; bases with no gene match: 0. Germline assignment: CDR1 SGDLS and CDR2 YYNGEE. CDR3 residues: CASSGDSYNEQFF. The CDR3 region has the DNA TGTGCCAGCAGCGGGGACAGCTACAATGAGCAGTTCTTC.

J is TRBJ1-6 and V is TRBV4-2; tentative D call: TRBD1 (6 bases). Germline loops: CDR1 LGHNA, CDR2 YNFKEQ. Trimming took off 5 bases at V and 7 bases at J, with 12 bases between the two ends. The CDR3 covers 14 residues. The CDR3 here is CASSKGVGNSPLHF. In nucleotides, the CDR3 is TGTGCCAGCAGCAAGGGGGTAGGAAATTCACCCCTCCACTTT.

The chain joins TRBV4-1 to TRBJ1-1; 8 nucleotides agree with TRBD1. Germline CDR1 MGHRA, CDR2 YSYEKL. CDR3 size: 15 residues. V trimming: 8 bases; J trimming: 1 base; junction bases outside the gene matches: 9. In DNA, the CDR3 is TGCGCCAGCCGGGAAAGGGACAGGCAGAACACTGAAGCTTTCTTT. It codes for CASRERDRQNTEAFF.

With respect to this clone: Distinct nucleotide sequences in the sample also encode this CDR3. V usage is TRBV9 and J usage is TRBJ2-3; possible D gene TRBD2, 5 bases. Germline V lookup: CDR1 SGDLS, CDR2 YYNGEE. The CDR3 contains 14 residues. V was cut by 2 bases and J by 0 bases, with 7 bases left in between. CDR3 sequence (DNA): TGTGCCAGCAGCGTGGGAGCTAGCACAGATACGCAGTATTTT. Protein sequence: CASSVGASTDTQYF.

The V call is TRBV6-5, the J call TRBJ2-7; no firm D call. V lost 0 bases and J lost 1, with 10 bases in between. The CDR3 totals 15 residues. Germline V gene data show CDR1 as MNHEY and CDR2 as SVGAGI. CDR3 sequence: CASSYSKGGSYEQYF. CDR3 in DNA: TGTGCCAGCAGTTACTCGAAAGGCGGATCCTACGAGCAGTACTTC.

The rearrangement links TRBV4-2 to TRBJ2-1; 16 bases map to TRBD2. Germline V lookup: CDR1 LGHNA, CDR2 YNFKEQ. The CDR3 runs 22 residues. After removal of 3 bases from V and 1 base from J, the junction contained 15 bases not matched to a gene. The CDR3 sequence: CASSHPSPGLAGGPVSYNEQFF. The CDR3 region has the DNA TGTGCCAGCAGCCATCCTTCGCCGGGACTAGCGGGGGGGCCAGTGTCCTACAATGAGCAGTTCTTC.

Note on this clone: In the same sample, other DNA sequences code for this CDR3. The chain uses TRBV7-2 and TRBJ2-7, with D unclear. Germline loops: CDR1 SGHTA, CDR2 FQGNSA. V lost 3 bases and J 6 bases, leaving 15 bases between the germline ends. The CDR3 length is 14 residues. The CDR3 DNA is TGTGCCAGCAGCTTCGAACCTTCGCTCGGCGAGCAGTACTTC. Protein: CASSFEPSLGEQYF.

This chain uses TRBV11-2 with TRBJ1-2; 9 bases agree with TRBD1. CDR3 length: 15 amino acids. The germline V gene has CDR1 SGHAT and CDR2 FQNNGV. Losses at the gene ends were 4 bases for V and 0 bases for J; bases not matched to a gene: 3. The chain's CDR3 is CASSSYRGPNYGYTF. The CDR3 DNA follows: TGTGCCAGCAGCTCTTACAGGGGGCCTAACTATGGCTACACCTTC.

The genes are TRBV6-6 and TRBJ2-7; a weak D match, TRBD2 (5 bases). CDR1 and CDR2 (germline): MNHNY, SVGAGI (reference sequence). V lost 10 bases to trimming and J lost 6 bases, with 13 bases between them. The length of the CDR3 is 11 residues. Here the CDR3 reads CATKMGSEQYF. The DNA for the CDR3 is TGTGCCACCAAAATGGGGAGCGAGCAGTACTTC.

This rearrangement joins TRBV18 to TRBJ1-1; 8 nucleotides agree with TRBD1. The CDR3 is 17 amino acids. CDR1 and CDR2 (germline): KGHSH, LQKENI. J lost 4 bases, V lost 0 bases, and 10 bases had no gene match. Written as DNA, the CDR3 is TGTGCCAGCTCACCACCTAATTACCAGGGGGCGCGCACTGAAGCTTTCTTT. Translation: CASSPPNYQGARTEAFF.

This clone was recorded once. CDR3 in amino acids: CASSLNKAGVNNEQFF. CDR3 sequence (DNA): TGTGCCAGCAGCTTAAATAAGGCGGGGGTGAACAATGAGCAGTTCTTC. The rearrangement uses TRBV7-2 and TRBJ2-1, with 7 positions matching TRBD2. This CDR3 has 16 amino acids. Germline lookup yields CDR1 SGHTA and CDR2 FQGNSA. Trimming removed 2 bases from V and 5 bases from J; junction bases left unmatched: 9.

This chain connects TRBV6-6 to TRBJ2-7, with 14 bases that match TRBD2. Germline CDR1 reads MNHNY; CDR2 reads SVGAGI (reference sequence). Losses at the gene ends were 6 bases for V and 2 bases for J; bases not matched to a gene: 3. The CDR3 covers 15 residues. CDR3 nucleotide sequence: TGTGCCAGCAGACCGACTAGCGGGGGGGCCTACGAGCAGTACTTC. As protein: CASRPTSGGAYEQYF.

This rearrangement joins TRBV14 to TRBJ2-7; the D gene is possibly TRBD2 (6 bases). CDR1 SGHDN and CDR2 FVKESK come from the germline V gene. CDR3 length equals 11 residues. Trimming pared 9 bases from V and 3 bases from J, leaving 9 bases between. CDR3 DNA sequence: TGTGCCAGTGGTAGCGGCTACGAGCAGTACTTC. Encoded protein: CASGSGYEQYF.

CDR3: CASSALAYGADTQYF. The CDR3, as DNA: TGTGCCAGCAGCGCCCTAGCGTACGGGGCAGATACGCAGTATTTT. The chain is built from TRBV9 and TRBJ2-3, with D possibly TRBD2 on 6 matching bases. CDR1 and CDR2 from the germline V gene are SGDLS and YYNGEE. This CDR3 is 15 amino acids long. Trimming cost V 3 bases and J 4 bases, with 15 bases left between them.

This chain uses TRBV9 with TRBJ2-7; a weak D match, TRBD1 (5 bases). This CDR3 spans 15 amino acids. V dropped 0 bases and J dropped 1 base, with 11 bases sitting between them. The germline V gene encodes CDR1 SGDLS and CDR2 YYNGEE. The CDR3 sequence is CASSVAGASSYEQYF. The CDR3 DNA follows: TGTGCCAGCAGCGTAGCTGGGGCGTCGTCCTACGAGCAGTACTTC.